A single sample is the source of the 25 T cell receptor beta chains below, sequenced in a study of human T cells and chemical hapten exposure. MiXCR, applied by TCRdb to the RACE reads, yields one record per CDR3 protein. The repertoire holds under 85,000 distinct CDR3 sequences, with about 9.4% as singletons. Time point indicated: patch test 2, 6 weeks after DPC sensitization. Treatment given: therapeutic diphenylcyclopropenone sensitization with weekly scalp DPC. The sequenced sample was whole blood, obtained in connection with sensitization to the hapten diphenylcyclopropenone (DPC). These TCRs come from a woman aged 50 to 60 with alopecia areata. Some clones in this sample may be carry-over from other donors' samples.

This clonotype was found many times. The gene calls are TRBV6-5 and TRBJ2-1, with 10 bases lining up with TRBD2. The germline V gene has CDR1 MNHEY and CDR2 SVGAGI. The J segment lost 10 bases and the V segment lost 5 bases, leaving 8 bases of the junction unmatched. This CDR3 contains 14 residues. The CDR3 DNA sequence: TGTGCCAGCAGTAAGCAGCGGGAGGGCTACGAGCAGTTCTTC. Translation gives CASSKQREGYEQFF.

Ten or more counts support this clonotype. The V and J genes are TRBV12-3 or TRBV12-4 and TRBJ1-5, with D maybe TRBD1 (6 bases). The ends were cut back, 6 bases at V and 4 bases at J, with 13 bases in the middle. The CDR3 consists of 14 residues. Here the CDR3 DNA reads TGTGCCAGCAGGGGCAGGGGCATGAATCAGCCCCAGCATTTT. This sequence encodes CASRGRGMNQPQHF.

This clonotype was picked up many times. The chain joins TRBV5-1 to TRBJ2-3, with 9 bases matching TRBD2. V shed 0 bases, J shed 6 bases, and the junction held 2 bases outside the gene matches. CDR3 length equals 14 residues. Germline V gene lookup returns CDR1 SGHRS and CDR2 YFSETQ. The CDR3 spells CASSLGTSVDTQYF. The CDR3 nucleotides are TGCGCCAGCAGCTTGGGGACTAGCGTCGATACGCAGTATTTT.

This clonotype was seen at least ten times. J is TRBJ2-3 and V is TRBV29-1, with D perhaps TRBD2 (5 bases). Germline V gene sequence: CDR1 SQVTM, CDR2 ANQGSEA. This CDR3 has 12 amino acids. The germline V and J ends were trimmed by 0 bases and 5 bases, with 6 bases remaining between them. The CDR3: CSVEDRGDTQYF. The DNA of the CDR3 is TGCAGCGTTGAAGATCGGGGAGATACGCAGTATTTT.

The rearrangement links TRBV30 to TRBJ1-1; D not resolved. The germline V gene has CDR1 GTSNPN and CDR2 SVGIG (reference sequence). The V gene lost 1 base and the J gene lost 8 bases, with 8 bases spanning the gap. The CDR3 is 11 residues long. The CDR3 here is CAWSAGSEAFF. CDR3 DNA: TGTGCCTGGAGTGCCGGGAGCGAAGCTTTCTTT.

This clonotype was observed many times. This rearrangement joins TRBV7-6 to TRBJ2-7; D possibly uses TRBD1 or TRBD2 (5 bases each). Germline assignment: CDR1 SGHVS and CDR2 FNYEAQ. V gave up 4 bases and J gave up 7 bases, with 17 bases separating them. This CDR3 region has 14 residues. This chain's CDR3 is CASSSLRGAGEQYF. The CDR3 region has the DNA TGTGCCAGCAGCTCCTTAAGGGGAGCAGGGGAGCAGTACTTC.

This clonotype appeared many times. The chain is built from TRBV7-3 and TRBJ2-6; D call uncertain. The CDR3 totals 16 residues. Trimming left V 2 bases short and J 0 bases short, with 8 bases between. CDR1 is SGHTA and CDR2 is FQGTGA in the germline V gene. The CDR3 protein is CASSLGRASGANVLTF. CDR3 nucleotides: TGTGCCAGCAGCTTAGGACGGGCCTCTGGGGCCAACGTCCTGACTTTC.

Worth noting for this clonotype: A single base separates this from a much larger clone, so it may be a read error. CDR3 in DNA: TGTGCCAGCAGCTTAGAGGTGAACACTGAAGCTTTCTTT. This sequence encodes CASSLEVNTEAFF. The V gene is TRBV7-3, the J gene TRBJ1-1; D is unresolved. Between the trimmed V and J ends, which lost 2 bases and 0 bases, there was a span of 4 bases. The CDR3 loop spans 13 amino acids. Germline V gene data show CDR1 as SGHTA and CDR2 as FQGTGA. The variable domain in full, with the rest retrieved from reference TRBV7-3 and TRBJ1-1, is GAGVSQTPSNKVTEKGKYVELRCDPISGHTALYWYRQSLGQGPEFLIYFQGTGAADDSGLPNDRFFAVRPEGSVSTLKIQRTERGDSAVYLCASSLEVNTEAFFGQGTRLTVV.

This clonotype was recorded at least ten times. The J gene is TRBJ1-3, the V gene TRBV18; 8 bases align to TRBD1. Germline assignment: CDR1 KGHSH and CDR2 LQKENI. The CDR3 has 14 amino acids. The J segment lost 3 bases and the V segment lost 8 bases, leaving 6 bases of the junction unmatched. The chain's CDR3 is CASRPGQDGNTIYF. DNA of the CDR3: TGTGCCAGCCGCCCGGGACAGGATGGAAACACCATATATTTT.

This clonotype has a count of ten or more. The chain carries TRBV7-9 and TRBJ2-7; 10 bases align to TRBD1. V dropped 5 bases and J dropped 6; count of bases not matched to a gene: 7. Germline CDR1 and CDR2: SEHNR and FQNEAQ (reference sequence). There are 14 residues in the CDR3. CDR3 region: CASSHRDRGPEQYF. Written as DNA, the CDR3 is TGTGCCAGCAGCCACCGGGACAGGGGACCCGAGCAGTACTTC.

This clonotype showed up many times. The gene calls are TRBV20-1 and TRBJ2-7, with 9 bases matching TRBD1. Trimming took 8 bases from V and 0 from J; bases not matched to a gene: 2. This CDR3 region has 12 residues. CDR1 and CDR2 from the germline V gene are DFQATT and SNEGSKA (reference sequence). The CDR3 is CSTGQGSYEQYF. The CDR3 DNA sequence: TGCAGTACGGGACAGGGCTCCTACGAGCAGTACTTC.

The CDR3 protein is CASSPPFGTEAFF. In nucleotides, the CDR3 is TGTGCCAGCAGCCCACCTTTTGGCACTGAAGCTTTCTTT. The chain uses TRBV12-3 or TRBV12-4 and TRBJ1-1; D gene unclear. The ends were cut back, 6 bases at V and 4 bases at J, with 12 bases in the middle. This CDR3 is 13 amino acids long.

This clonotype has ten or more counts. The J gene is TRBJ1-1, the V gene TRBV7-9; the match to TRBD1 covers 9 bases. Losses at the gene ends were 5 bases for V and 4 bases for J; bases not matched to a gene: 11. Germline CDR1 SEHNR, CDR2 FQNEAQ (reference sequence). The CDR3 length is 16 residues. DNA of the CDR3: TGTGCCAGCAGCCTACAGGGGGCTGTTTTGGGCACTGAAGCTTTCTTT. This translates into CASSLQGAVLGTEAFF.

The table lists this clonotype with a few counts. The CDR3 nucleotides read TGTGCCAGCAGCCCCTCCCTGAGAGGAGGTGGCTACAATGAGCAGTTCTTC. Residues: CASSPSLRGGGYNEQFF. The rearrangement joins TRBV7-2 to TRBJ2-1, with D tentatively TRBD2 (5 bases). This CDR3 comprises 17 residues. CDR1 is SGHTA, CDR2 FQGNSA, per germline. V shed 5 bases and J shed 3 bases, with 20 bases lying between them. Full variable domain (remainder filled in from reference TRBV7-2 and TRBJ2-1): GAGVSQSPSNKVTEKGKDVELRCDPISGHTALYWYRQSLGQGLEFLIYFQGNSAPDKSGLPSDRFSAERTGGSVSTLTIQRTQQEDSAVYLCASSPSLRGGGYNEQFFGPGTRLTVL.

This clonotype was observed at least ten times. The chain couples TRBV29-1 to TRBJ1-1; D might be TRBD1 (5 bases). CDR3 length: 14 amino acids. V was trimmed by 7 bases and J by 6 bases, leaving 21 bases between them. Germline V lookup: CDR1 SQVTM, CDR2 ANQGSEA. The CDR3 protein is CSARDESLASEAFF. The CDR3 coding sequence is TGCAGCGCCCGGGACGAAAGTCTCGCGTCTGAAGCTTTCTTT.

With regard to this clonotype: Possible read error: a much larger clone is one base away. The chain couples TRBV6-5 to TRBJ1-1, with D maybe TRBD1 (6 bases). V lost 6 bases, J lost 1 base, and 15 bases lay in between. Germline lookup yields CDR1 MNHEY and CDR2 SVGAGI. The CDR3 length is 15 residues. CDR3 sequence (DNA): TGTGCCAGCAGACCCGGACAGACGAAGAACACTGAAGCTTTCTTT. It encodes CASRPGQTKNTEAFF.

The chain employs TRBV7-9 and TRBJ1-5; 8 positions agree with TRBD1. J lost 5 bases, V lost 5 bases, and 5 bases had no gene match. The CDR3 runs 14 residues. Germline CDR1 SEHNR, CDR2 FQNEAQ (reference sequence). Here the CDR3 reads CASSPGQAYQPQHF. CDR3 nucleotides: TGTGCCAGCAGCCCGGGACAGGCATATCAGCCCCAGCATTTT.

This clonotype came up many times. J is TRBJ2-7 and V is TRBV12-5; TRBD1 agrees at 7 bases. The V segment lost 2 bases and the J segment 2 bases; nucleotides outside the gene matches: 6. Germline V gene sequence: CDR1 LGHNT, CDR2 FRNRAP. The CDR3 consists of 15 residues. For the CDR3, the DNA is TGTGCTAGTGGTTTGACCGGACAGGCAGCCTACGAGCAGTACTTC. It codes for CASGLTGQAAYEQYF.

This clonotype was observed many times. The chain links TRBV29-1 to TRBJ1-1; the D gene is possibly TRBD1 (6 bases). Per the germline V gene, CDR1 is SQVTM and CDR2 is ANQGSEA. The V end lost 7 bases, the J end lost 1 base, and 10 bases lay between the germline ends. The CDR3 has 12 amino acids. This chain's CDR3 is CSAQTGNTEAFF. In nucleotides, the CDR3 is TGCAGCGCTCAGACAGGGAACACTGAAGCTTTCTTT.

In this sample, this clonotype turned up a few times. The genes are TRBV10-1 and TRBJ2-3; 13 bases agree with TRBD2. Trimming removed 8 bases from V and 5 bases from J; junction bases left unmatched: 1. Per the germline V gene, CDR1 is WNHNN and CDR2 is SYGVQD (reference sequence). This CDR3 region has 13 residues. The DNA of the CDR3 is TGCGCCAGCCGGACTAGCGGGGGAGATACGCAGTATTTT. Its protein is CASRTSGGDTQYF.

In the case of this clonotype: A single base separates this from a much larger clone, so it may be a read error. The chain joins TRBV5-4 to TRBJ2-1, with D hard to call. V shed 0 bases and J shed 7 bases, with 8 bases lying between them. CDR3 length equals 13 residues. The germline V gene has CDR1 SGHNT and CDR2 YYREEE (reference sequence). CDR3 coding DNA: TGTGCCAGCAGCTTGGTCTTTACGAATGAGCAGTTCTTC. Its protein product is CASSLVFTNEQFF.

This clonotype was seen ten or more times. V is TRBV11-3 and J is TRBJ2-3; 9 bases are shared with TRBD1. V lost 5 bases, J lost 4 bases, and 13 bases stayed unmatched. This CDR3 is 17 amino acids long. The germline V gene encodes CDR1 SGHNT and CDR2 YENEEA. CDR3 region: CASSRRGQGGRADTQYF. The CDR3 bases are TGTGCCAGCAGCCGCCGGGGACAGGGTGGGCGGGCAGATACGCAGTATTTT.

This clonotype showed up many times. The chain couples TRBV28 to TRBJ2-7, with D perhaps matching TRBD1 (6 bases). V lost 8 bases, J lost 3 bases, and 11 bases lay in between. Germline V lookup: CDR1 MDHEN, CDR2 SYDVKM. The CDR3 is 12 amino acids. The CDR3 loop reads CASHRDLYEQYF. The CDR3 DNA follows: TGTGCCAGCCACAGGGATCTCTACGAGCAGTACTTC.

V usage is TRBV27 and J usage is TRBJ2-5; D gene unclear. The CDR3 loop spans 14 amino acids. The V gene's germline CDR1 is MNHEY and CDR2 SMNVEV (reference sequence). Trimming left V 5 bases short and J 5 bases short, with 15 bases between. The CDR3 here is CASSPWMGQETQYF. CDR3 in DNA: TGTGCCAGCAGTCCCTGGATGGGTCAGGAGACCCAGTACTTC.

This clonotype has a count of ten or more. The CDR3 protein is CASSSIQGASNQPQHF. The CDR3 region has the DNA TGTGCCAGCAGTTCAATTCAGGGGGCCAGCAATCAGCCCCAGCATTTT. The chain recombines TRBV12-3 or TRBV12-4 with TRBJ1-5, with TRBD1 identical over 8 bases. The CDR3 contains 16 residues. With V trimmed by 4 bases and J by 1 base, 6 bases remained unmatched.